This T cell receptor beta chain comes out of a study of cytomegalovirus exposure and HLA in healthy donors. CDR1 and CDR2 (germline): SNHLY, FYNNEI. V lost 6 bases and J 0 bases, leaving 8 bases between the germline ends. The CDR3 sequence is 13 residues long. About this clone itself: Antigen specificity is unknown.

Findings and caveats of the study: Segments of the TCR beta V type were, in most cases, productive about 90% or about 30% of the time in an earlier analysis.

The PCR made use of 60 Vbeta and 13 Jbeta primers. Source study methods: Per a later analysis, the number of unique TCR beta chains was roughly 83 million, of which 9 million to 12 million were shared. TCRdb's table, derived via immunoSEQ multiplex PCR, lists solely in-frame clones and lacks some. V and J calls and clone size follow that table, whereas D and trimming were derived from the DNA. This sample has 150,000 to 200,000 clones, with 75% to 80% found just once. The sequence was collected from a woman aged 35 to 49 in good health and CMV-seronegative. Input material: PBMCs. The chain carries TRBV2 and TRBJ2-5; D gene unclear. The CDR3 loop reads CASRDQDQETQYF. CDR3 DNA: TGTGCCAGCAGGGATCAGGACCAAGAGACCCAGTACTTC.